Each of the 8 T cell receptor beta chains below was sequenced from the same sample in a study of blood T cell repertoires in COVID-19. Only in-frame clones appear in the TCRdb table, and some are missing; sequencing was by immunoSEQ multiplex PCR. Of about 60,000 clones listed, 75% to 85% are singletons. The sequencing input was peripheral blood. These receptors were obtained from a man between 45 and 60 years old with COVID-19, enrolled during active disease.

CDR3 sequence: CASSRQGANEKLFF. As DNA, the CDR3 is TGTGCCAGCAGCCGACAGGGCGCTAATGAAAAACTGTTTTTT. The chain is built from TRBV11-2 and TRBJ1-4; 7 positions match TRBD1. Germline loops: CDR1 SGHAT, CDR2 FQNNGV. CDR3 length equals 14 residues. Trimming cost V 5 bases and J 3 bases; bases outside gene matches: 3.

This clone was observed a single time. This chain uses TRBV4-1 with TRBJ2-5, with 9 bases fitting TRBD1. The CDR3 is 15 residues long. Trimming took 1 base from V and 5 from J; bases not matched to a gene: 5. From germline, CDR1 is MGHRA and CDR2 YSYEKL. This chain's CDR3 is CASSQGDRDGETQYF. The CDR3 DNA sequence: TGCGCCAGCAGCCAAGGGGACAGGGATGGGGAGACCCAGTACTTC.

CDR3 amino acids: CASSQAFDREETQYF. DNA for the CDR3: TGTGCCAGCAGCCAAGCCTTCGACAGGGAGGAGACCCAGTACTTC. The rearrangement uses TRBV3-1 (or the pseudogene TRBV3-2) and TRBJ2-5; the match to TRBD1 covers 7 bases. CDR1 is LGHDT and CDR2 is YNNKEL in the germline V gene (reference sequence). This CDR3 is 15 amino acids long. The trim removed 1 base at V and 5 bases at J, leaving 7 bases unmatched.

The V call is TRBV30, the J call TRBJ2-5; 8 nucleotides agree with TRBD2. This CDR3 has 15 residues. CDR1 and CDR2 (germline): GTSNPN, SVGIG (reference sequence). V was pared by 2 bases and J by 10 bases, with 15 bases of the junction left unmatched. This chain's CDR3 is CAWSSPRAGGADQYF. The CDR3 DNA follows: TGTGCCTGGAGTTCCCCACGGGCGGGAGGTGCGGACCAGTACTTC.

The chain joins TRBV7-9 to TRBJ1-3, with D possibly being TRBD1 (5 bases). CDR1 and CDR2 from the germline V gene are SEHNR and FQNEAQ (reference sequence). CDR3 length: 13 residues. Trimming pared 8 bases from V and 0 bases from J, leaving 8 bases between. The DNA for the CDR3 is TGTGCCAGCGACAGTTTCTCTGGAAACACCATATATTTT. It encodes CASDSFSGNTIYF.

The gene calls are TRBV5-1 and TRBJ2-7; tentative D call: TRBD1 (6 bases). This CDR3 comprises 14 residues. CDR1 is SGHRS, CDR2 YFSETQ, per germline. Trimming left V 1 base short and J 4 bases short, with 12 bases between. CDR3 bases: TGCGCCAGCAGCTTGACACCGAGGGGGTACGAGCAGTACTTC. Its protein is CASSLTPRGYEQYF. Filled out from reference TRBV5-1 and TRBJ2-7, the complete variable domain reads KAGVTQTPRYLIKTRGQQVTLSCSPISGHRSVSWYQQTPGQGLQFLFEYFSETQRNKGNFPGRFSGRQFSNSRSEMNVSTLELGDSALYLCASSLTPRGYEQYFGPGTRLTVT.

The genes are TRBV23-1 and TRBJ2-7; 11 bases are shared with TRBD2. TRBV23-1 is recorded as an ORF, its role being uncertain. V lost 3 bases to trimming and J lost 0 bases; unmatched junction nucleotides: 28. The CDR3 extends over 24 amino acids. CDR3 DNA sequence: TGCGCCAGCAGTCACCCGACAGGACTAAAGCAACGACTAGCGGGAATTCCAAACTCCTACGAGCAGTACTTC. Its protein is CASSHPTGLKQRLAGIPNSYEQYF.

V gene TRBV6-6 combines with J gene TRBJ2-7, with 10 bases that match TRBD1. J gave up 4 bases and V 7 bases, and 4 bases lay outside the gene matches. The CDR3 covers 13 residues. Germline assignment: CDR1 MNHNY and CDR2 SVGAGI (reference sequence). CDR3 in DNA: TGTGCCAGCAAATCGGGACAGGGGTACGAGCAGTACTTC. Protein product: CASKSGQGYEQYF.